This passage covers 10 T cell receptor beta chains from one sample sequenced in a study of T cell repertoires in cytomegalovirus infection. TCRdb ran MiXCR on the reads and lists one entry per CDR3 protein. The sample shows roughly 500,000 distinct CDR3 sequences, about 10% of them seen only once. The sample taken for sequencing was PBMCs. These receptors came from a human donor in good health (CMV status not recorded). Some clones in this sample may be carry-over from other donors' samples.

Ten or more counts support this clonotype. The chain recombines TRBV2 with TRBJ2-7; 12 bases match TRBD2. CDR3 size: 14 residues. CDR1 SNHLY and CDR2 FYNNEI come from the germline V gene. V trimming: 6 bases; J trimming: 6 bases; junction bases outside the gene matches: 6. The CDR3 loop is CASRRLAGVFEQYF. CDR3 DNA sequence: TGTGCCAGCAGACGACTAGCGGGAGTCTTCGAGCAGTACTTC.

The CDR3 DNA follows: TGTGCCAGCCTTGGGCGGGGGCTGAGGTGGAACACTGAAGCTTTCTTT. Protein sequence: CASLGRGLRWNTEAFF. The V call is TRBV19, the J call TRBJ1-1; tentatively, D is TRBD1 (6 bases). The CDR3 has 16 residues. Trimming cost V 9 bases and J 1 base, with 21 bases left between them. CDR1 and CDR2 from the germline V gene are LNHDA and SQIVND (reference sequence).

This chain connects TRBV11-1 to TRBJ2-1, with TRBD2 identical over 7 bases. The germline gives CDR1 SGHAT, CDR2 FQDESV (reference sequence). Germline trimming cut 3 bases from V and 10 bases from J; bases unmatched to any gene: 15. The CDR3 sequence is 16 residues long. The CDR3 region has the DNA TGTGCCAGCAGCTTTTGGGGGGACTATGCCGGGAAGGAGCAGTTCTTC. It specifies CASSFWGDYAGKEQFF.

In its sample, this clonotype was seen a few times. J is TRBJ2-7 and V is TRBV15, with TRBD2 as a possible D gene (5 bases). The CDR3 is made up of 13 amino acids. The germline CDR1 and CDR2 sequences are LNHNV and YYDKDF (reference sequence). Trimming left V 5 bases short and J 1 base short, with 9 bases between. The CDR3 region is CATSHRESYEQYF. The CDR3 nucleotides read TGTGCCACCAGCCATCGGGAATCCTACGAGCAGTACTTC.

About this clonotype: A much larger clonotype is one base distant, so this may be a read error. This CDR3 is CASSEISVYTEAFF. CDR3 DNA: TGTGCCAGCAGTGAAATATCGGTTTACACTGAAGCTTTCTTT. V is TRBV6-1 and J is TRBJ1-1, with no clear D. V was shortened by 2 bases and J by 3 bases, with 10 bases between the two germline ends. CDR3 length: 14 amino acids. CDR1 and CDR2 (germline): MNHNS, SASEGT.

The chain joins TRBV5-1 to TRBJ2-7; no clear D gene. Between the trimmed V and J ends, which lost 0 bases and 2 bases, there was a span of 12 bases. The CDR3 runs to 15 residues. Germline values: CDR1 SGHRS, CDR2 YFSETQ. CDR3 in amino acids: CASSLGWEGTYEQYF. As DNA, the CDR3 is TGCGCCAGCAGCTTGGGGTGGGAAGGGACCTACGAGCAGTACTTC.

This clonotype was picked up a small number of times. The gene calls are TRBV6-5 and TRBJ1-4, with D uncertain. CDR1 MNHEY and CDR2 SVGAGI come from the germline V gene. V shed 2 bases and J shed 0 bases, with 1 base lying between them. The CDR3 length is 13 residues. CDR3 region: CASSYATNEKLFF. Written as DNA, the CDR3 is TGTGCCAGCAGTTACGCAACTAATGAAAAACTGTTTTTT.

This clonotype was picked up many times. The V and J genes are TRBV7-8 and TRBJ2-7, with 7 nucleotides matching TRBD1. The germline gives CDR1 SGHVS, CDR2 FQNEAQ. V gave up 5 bases and J gave up 5 bases; unmatched junction bases: 3. The CDR3 runs 12 residues. The CDR3 DNA is TGTGCCAGCAGCCCGCAGGGGGACGAGCAGTACTTC. Translating it yields CASSPQGDEQYF.

For this clonotype: One end of the junction varies from germline; a read error may be responsible. This chain connects TRBV12-3 or TRBV12-4 to TRBJ1-3; no clear D. This CDR3 is 16 amino acids long. This CDR3 reads CASSHARRLAGNTKYF. The CDR3 DNA follows: TGTGCCAGCAGTCACGCCCGCAGGTTGGCTGGAAACACCAAATATTTT.

In its sample, this clonotype was seen many times. This sequence joins TRBV28 and TRBJ2-1, with 10 bases identical to TRBD2. The CDR3 sequence is 19 residues long. After removal of 7 bases from V and 2 bases from J, the junction contained 17 bases not matched to a gene. Germline V gene sequence: CDR1 MDHEN, CDR2 SYDVKM. The CDR3 DNA reads TGTGCCAGCATCCCCCTGGCCCCAAGCGGGAGGGAGACCTACAATGAGCAGTTCTTC. Translated, it gives CASIPLAPSGRETYNEQFF.